This entry lists 32 T cell receptor beta chains sequenced from one sample in a study of T cell repertoires in cytomegalovirus infection. TCRdb re-called the reads with MiXCR, one entry per CDR3 protein. Counted here are about 260,000 distinct CDR3 sequences, roughly 15% occurring once; the ten biggest clones make up around 9%. The sequenced material came from PBMCs. All receptors come from a human donor in good health (CMV status not recorded). Some clones in this sample may be carry-over from other donors' samples.

This clonotype was recorded a few times. This chain connects TRBV10-3 to TRBJ2-7, with D unclear. Trimming shortened V by 2 bases and J by 5 bases, and 10 bases separated the two germline ends. Germline lookup yields CDR1 ENHRY and CDR2 SYGVKD. This CDR3 is built from 13 residues. The chain's CDR3 is CAISERSQDEQYF. The CDR3 DNA is TGTGCCATCAGTGAGAGGAGTCAGGACGAGCAGTACTTC.

The J gene is TRBJ2-7, the V gene TRBV10-3; D is unclear. The V end lost 6 bases, the J end lost 3 bases, and 9 bases lay between the germline ends. CDR3 size: 12 residues. The germline V gene encodes CDR1 ENHRY and CDR2 SYGVKD. CDR3: CAISDTNYEQYF. CDR3 nucleotide sequence: TGTGCCATCAGCGACACGAACTACGAGCAGTACTTC.

At least ten counts were recorded for this clonotype. CDR3 nucleotides: TGTGCCAGCACCACCGGCGGCCGAGGCCTGATCCCCCGGCCAGATACGCAGTATTTT. Translated, it gives CASTTGGRGLIPRPDTQYF. The chain links TRBV7-9 to TRBJ2-3; D call uncertain. V lost 7 bases and J lost 4, with 30 bases in between. The CDR3 is 19 amino acids. Germline CDR1 SEHNR, CDR2 FQNEAQ (reference sequence).

This clonotype has a handful of counts. The chain combines TRBV29-1 with TRBJ1-1; D call uncertain. The CDR3 length is 12 residues. V shed 4 bases and J shed 0 bases, with 6 bases lying between them. CDR1 SQVTM and CDR2 ANQGSEA come from the germline V gene. CDR3 amino acids: CSVASLNTEAFF. The CDR3 DNA follows: TGCAGCGTTGCCAGTCTGAACACTGAAGCTTTCTTT. The variable domain in full, completed from reference TRBV29-1 and TRBJ1-1, reads SAVISQKPSRDICQRGTSLTIQCQVDSQVTMMFWYRQQPGQSLTLIATANQGSEATYESGFVIDKFPISRPNLTFSTLTVSNMSPEDSSIYLCSVASLNTEAFFGQGTRLTVV.

This clonotype was counted ten times or more. The chain employs TRBV7-4 and TRBJ1-3, with TRBD1 matching over 7 bases. Germline CDR1 SGHVT, CDR2 SQSDAQ. J was trimmed by 0 bases and V by 8 bases; bases with no gene match: 4. The CDR3 totals 14 residues. CDR3 sequence: CASGQEGSGNTIYF. The CDR3 DNA sequence: TGTGCCAGCGGACAGGAAGGCTCTGGAAACACCATATATTTT.

At least ten counts were recorded for this clonotype. The chain has TRBV18 and TRBJ2-7; the D is unclear. This CDR3 has 14 residues. Germline assignment: CDR1 KGHSH and CDR2 LQKENI. Trimming pared 6 bases from V and 3 bases from J, leaving 15 bases between. This chain's CDR3 is CASSPRAEVYEQYF. The CDR3 nucleotides read TGTGCCAGCTCCCCCCGGGCCGAGGTCTACGAGCAGTACTTC.

V usage is TRBV5-1 and J usage is TRBJ2-1; 9 nucleotides line up with TRBD1. The length of the CDR3 is 17 residues. With 3 bases clipped from V and 7 bases from J, the junction kept 14 bases outside the gene matches. Looked up from germline, CDR1 is SGHRS and CDR2 is YFSETQ. The chain's CDR3 is CASSSYARTGVPNEQFF. For the CDR3, the DNA is TGCGCCAGCAGCTCCTACGCCAGGACAGGGGTTCCGAATGAGCAGTTCTTC. Drawing the rest from reference TRBV5-1 and TRBJ2-1, the complete variable domain is KAGVTQTPRYLIKTRGQQVTLSCSPISGHRSVSWYQQTPGQGLQFLFEYFSETQRNKGNFPGRFSGRQFSNSRSEMNVSTLELGDSALYLCASSSYARTGVPNEQFFGPGTRLTVL.

In DNA, the CDR3 is TGCAGCGCCCATGCGAGGGAAAACACTGAAGCTTTCTTT. Encoded protein: CSAHARENTEAFF. The chain joins TRBV29-1 to TRBJ1-1; D unresolved. The CDR3 runs 13 residues. The germline V gene encodes CDR1 SQVTM and CDR2 ANQGSEA. V lost 7 bases, J lost 2 bases, and 14 bases lay in between.

This chain joins TRBV14 and TRBJ2-7; D not resolved. This CDR3 comprises 13 residues. Germline V gene sequence: CDR1 SGHDN, CDR2 FVKESK. Trimming stripped 1 base from V and 6 bases from J, with 10 bases between. CDR3 sequence: CASSQVEGSEQYF. In DNA form, the CDR3 reads TGTGCCAGCAGCCAAGTCGAAGGTAGCGAGCAGTACTTC.

This clonotype has only a few counts. The final CDR3 position lacks the conserved phenylalanine or tryptophan, pointing to a likely read error. This sequence joins TRBV4-1 and TRBJ1-5; no firm D call. Trimming removed 8 bases at V and 2 bases at J, with 16 bases between. Germline lookup yields CDR1 MGHRA and CDR2 YSYEKL. The CDR3 loop spans 15 amino acids. The CDR3 DNA follows: TGCGCCAGCTCCCAAGAAGGGAGGCGCAATCAGCCCCAGCATTCT. This encodes CASSQEGRRNQPQHS.

This clonotype was observed a few times. The chain joins TRBV6-1 to TRBJ1-2; TRBD1 is a possible D gene (5 bases). Germline lookup yields CDR1 MNHNS and CDR2 SASEGT. CDR3 length equals 14 residues. V lost 1 base to trimming and J lost 8 bases, with 14 bases between them. CDR3 region: CASSEELGLGGYTF. The CDR3 DNA reads TGTGCCAGCAGTGAAGAATTGGGGCTAGGGGGCTACACCTTC.

The table lists this clonotype with many counts. V and J are TRBV7-6 and TRBJ2-2; perhaps TRBD1 as D (5 bases). The CDR3 runs to 16 residues. Germline V lookup: CDR1 SGHVS, CDR2 FNYEAQ. V lost 2 bases and J 0 bases, leaving 10 bases between the germline ends. CDR3: CASSLKTASNTGELFF. Here the CDR3 DNA reads TGTGCCAGCAGCTTAAAGACAGCTTCGAACACCGGGGAGCTGTTTTTT.

This clonotype was seen repeatedly, ten times or more. This chain uses TRBV2 with TRBJ1-6, with TRBD1 matching over 9 bases. V dropped 4 bases and J dropped 7; count of bases not matched to a gene: 5. There are 15 residues in the CDR3. Germline CDR1 reads SNHLY; CDR2 reads FYNNEI. In DNA, the CDR3 is TGTGCCAGCAGTGCGGGACAGGGAAGAAATTCACCCCTCCACTTT. Its protein is CASSAGQGRNSPLHF.

This clonotype was seen a few times. The rearrangement links TRBV6-1 to TRBJ2-7, with a tentative D call TRBD2 (6 bases). Germline assignment: CDR1 MNHNS and CDR2 SASEGT. Between the trimmed V and J ends, which lost 5 bases and 3 bases, there was a span of 14 bases. This CDR3 spans 14 amino acids. The CDR3 spells CASSSGLPGYEQYF. CDR3 nucleotides: TGTGCCAGCAGTTCGGGACTCCCAGGCTACGAGCAGTACTTC.

Note on this clonotype: This may stem from a read error, because a much larger clone lies one nucleotide away. This chain links TRBV7-9 with TRBJ1-1, with unresolved D. The CDR3 is made up of 14 amino acids. Between the trimmed V and J ends, which lost 3 bases and 1 base, there was a span of 9 bases. Germline CDR1 SEHNR, CDR2 FQNEAQ (reference sequence). The CDR3 bases are TGTGCCAGCAGCTTTACACAAGAGAACACTGAAGCTTTCTTT. Translation gives CASSFTQENTEAFF.

This clonotype was counted a single time. This may stem from a read error, because a much larger clone lies one nucleotide away. The final CDR3 position lacks the conserved phenylalanine or tryptophan, pointing to a likely read error. DNA for the CDR3: TGCGCCAGCAGCCCATACGGGCAGTTCACAGATACGCAGTATGTT. Translating gives CASSPYGQFTDTQYV. The chain joins TRBV4-1 to TRBJ2-3; D gene ambiguous. The CDR3 has 15 residues. V lost 4 bases to trimming and J lost 2 bases, with 13 bases between them. Germline V lookup: CDR1 MGHRA, CDR2 YSYEKL.

Comments on this clonotype: A much larger clone lies one base from this, so it may be a read error. The CDR3 does not close with the conserved phenylalanine or tryptophan, likely indicating a read error. This chain links TRBV19 with TRBJ2-7; 8 bases are a match to TRBD1. Germline-derived CDR1 and CDR2 are LNHDA and SQIVND (reference sequence). J was trimmed by 5 bases and V by 6 bases; bases with no gene match: 6. CDR3 length: 13 residues. The CDR3, as DNA: TGTGCCAGTAGCCGGGACAGGAACGACGAGCAGTACCTC. It yields the protein CASSRDRNDEQYL.

Many counts were recorded for this clonotype. J is TRBJ2-1 and V is TRBV7-2; D gene ambiguous. Germline CDR1 is SGHTA and CDR2 is FQGNSA. The CDR3 totals 14 residues. V lost 8 bases and J lost 7, with 18 bases in between. CDR3 protein: CASRPLPFLNEQFF. CDR3 nucleotides: TGTGCCAGCCGTCCGCTACCGTTTTTGAATGAGCAGTTCTTC.

This chain connects TRBV6-5 to TRBJ2-1; perhaps TRBD2 as D (6 bases). V was shortened by 5 bases and J by 2 bases, with 13 bases between the two germline ends. The CDR3 extends over 15 amino acids. The germline V gene has CDR1 MNHEY and CDR2 SVGAGI. In DNA, the CDR3 is TGTGCCAGCAGTGCGGGAACACCGGCCTACAATGAGCAGTTCTTC. This codes for CASSAGTPAYNEQFF.

This clonotype showed up many times. The chain has TRBV7-9 and TRBJ2-3; D remains unclear. Trimming shortened V by 3 bases and J by 2 bases, and 9 bases separated the two germline ends. Germline-derived CDR1 and CDR2 are SEHNR and FQNEAQ (reference sequence). The CDR3 is made up of 14 amino acids. The chain's CDR3 is CASSFLGLTDTQYF. The CDR3 DNA follows: TGTGCCAGCAGCTTTTTAGGGCTCACAGATACGCAGTATTTT.

This clonotype was observed a few times. The chain has TRBV6-2 or TRBV6-3 and TRBJ1-5; D is unclear. Germline values: CDR1 MNHEY, CDR2 SVGEGT. Trimming removed 9 bases at V and 15 bases at J, with 18 bases between. The CDR3 is made up of 11 amino acids. CDR3 coding DNA: TGTGCCAGTAGTACCTTACAGCCCTCGCATTTT. It specifies CASSTLQPSHF.

This clonotype was seen only a few times. This chain joins TRBV19 and TRBJ1-2; 9 bases fit TRBD1. The CDR3 spans 13 residues. Looked up from germline, CDR1 is LNHDA and CDR2 is SQIVND (reference sequence). J lost 8 bases, V lost 7 bases, and 8 bases had no gene match. CDR3 in amino acids: CASNQQGARGYTF. DNA of the CDR3: TGTGCCAGTAATCAACAGGGGGCGCGAGGCTACACCTTC.

V gene TRBV20-1 combines with J gene TRBJ1-5; TRBD1 aligns across 7 bases. Germline CDR1 and CDR2: DFQATT and SNEGSKA (reference sequence). The CDR3 is 13 amino acids. The ends lost 7 bases at V and 3 bases at J; junction bases unmatched: 6. The CDR3 here is CSVEGAYNQPQHF. As DNA, the CDR3 is TGCAGTGTGGAGGGGGCCTACAATCAGCCCCAGCATTTT.

The chain carries TRBV7-7 and TRBJ2-3; no clear D. The CDR3 runs 14 residues. Per germline, CDR1 SSHAT and CDR2 FNYEAQ (reference sequence). Trimming pared 5 bases from V and 2 bases from J, leaving 11 bases between. The CDR3 DNA follows: TGTGCCAGCAGCCCCGCTCACGTCACAGATACGCAGTATTTT. It encodes CASSPAHVTDTQYF.

The table lists this clonotype with many counts. This rearrangement joins TRBV7-8 to TRBJ2-6; 7 nucleotides match TRBD2. Germline V gene sequence: CDR1 SGHVS, CDR2 FQNEAQ. This CDR3 contains 17 residues. Trimming removed 1 base from V and 2 bases from J; junction bases left unmatched: 5. The CDR3, as DNA: TGTGCCAGCAGCTTAGATATGGGGAGGGCTGGGGCCAACGTCCTGACTTTC. As protein: CASSLDMGRAGANVLTF.

This clonotype was seen ten or more times. The chain is built from TRBV20-1 and TRBJ1-1, with no clear D. CDR1 and CDR2 (germline): DFQATT, SNEGSKA (reference sequence). V gave up 5 bases and J gave up 10 bases, with 20 bases separating them. CDR3 length: 13 amino acids. The DNA for the CDR3 is TGCAGTGCTCGCCCCGGGGTCCGCTCTTCAGCTTTCTTT. Its translation: CSARPGVRSSAFF.

In its sample, this clonotype was seen a few times. The chain recombines TRBV6-2 or TRBV6-3 with TRBJ1-1; D unclear. This CDR3 region has 14 residues. The V and J ends lost 6 bases and 1 base respectively, with 12 bases between them. CDR1 and CDR2 from the germline V gene are MNHEY and SVGEGT. CDR3 sequence (DNA): TGTGCCAGCAGGAAGACCACACAGAACACTGAAGCTTTCTTT. Translating gives CASRKTTQNTEAFF.

This chain joins TRBV20-1 and TRBJ2-3, with D maybe TRBD1 (5 bases). Trimming cost V 6 bases and J 4 bases, with 11 bases left between them. The CDR3 loop spans 12 amino acids. From germline, CDR1 is DFQATT and CDR2 SNEGSKA (reference sequence). CDR3 nucleotide sequence: TGCAGTGCCAACACAGGTCCAGATACGCAGTATTTT. Protein sequence: CSANTGPDTQYF.

The sample holds many counts of this clonotype. This rearrangement joins TRBV4-2 to TRBJ2-7; 13 bases are shared with TRBD2. The CDR3 runs 18 residues. The germline CDR1 and CDR2 sequences are LGHNA and YNFKEQ. The J segment lost 2 bases and the V segment lost 3 bases, leaving 10 bases of the junction unmatched. The CDR3 DNA reads as TGTGCCAGCAGCCAGACTTCCGGGACTAGCGGGACCACCTACGAGCAGTACTTC. Its protein product is CASSQTSGTSGTTYEQYF.

The sample holds many counts of this clonotype. The genes are TRBV12-3 or TRBV12-4 and TRBJ2-1; the D call may be TRBD1 or TRBD2 (6 bases each). Trimming left V 3 bases short and J 4 bases short, with 13 bases between. The CDR3 totals 15 residues. The CDR3 DNA sequence: TGTGCCAGCAGTTTGAGGCGGGGACAATACAATGAGCAGTTCTTC. Protein sequence: CASSLRRGQYNEQFF.

This clonotype was counted only a few times. The chain has TRBV4-1 and TRBJ2-1; 9 bases map to TRBD2. CDR1 is MGHRA and CDR2 is YSYEKL in the germline V gene. This CDR3 has 20 residues. J was trimmed by 3 bases and V by 1 base; bases with no gene match: 16. This CDR3 reads CASSQVGPGASGVDYNEQFF. In DNA, the CDR3 is TGCGCCAGCAGCCAAGTTGGACCGGGGGCTAGCGGGGTTGACTACAATGAGCAGTTCTTC.

This clonotype has ten or more counts. V and J are TRBV20-1 and TRBJ1-1; D may be TRBD1 (6 bases). This CDR3 has 14 residues. The V gene's germline CDR1 is DFQATT and CDR2 SNEGSKA (reference sequence). Trimming removed 6 bases at V and 5 bases at J, with 19 bases between. CDR3: CSAETGALETEAFF. CDR3 DNA: TGCAGTGCAGAGACGGGGGCTCTGGAGACTGAAGCTTTCTTT.